A selection of T cell receptor beta chains follows, all from one sample in a study of blood T cell repertoires in COVID-19. Sequencing was performed with immunoSEQ multiplex PCR; in TCRdb, only in-frame clones are kept and a portion is missing. The top ten hold 18% of the sample, which has about 82,000 clones, 85% seen once. The sequenced sample was peripheral blood. The receptor set was obtained from an elderly man with active or convalescent COVID-19. CDR3s include the opening cysteine and the closing phenylalanine or tryptophan. A D gene is named only where the DNA matches it firmly. Rows give clone size only sometimes, using once, few, many, or a class for an expanded clone.

.,TRBJ1-6,.,TRBV6-4,TGTGCCAGCAGTGTAACTGATAATTCACCCCTCCACTTT,CASSVTDNSPLHF
.,TRBJ1-2,TRBD1,TRBV5-1,TGCGCCAGCAGCCCTGACAGGGTCCGCTCCTATGGCTACACCTTC,CASSPDRVRSYGYTF
.,TRBJ2-5,.,TRBV18,TGTGCCAGCTCACCTTTAACAGGGTCCGGGGAGACCCAGTACTTC,CASSPLTGSGETQYF
few,TRBJ2-3,TRBD2,TRBV19,TGTGCCAGTATTTCTAGCGGGGGGGCGTACACAGATACGCAGTATTTT,CASISSGGAYTDTQYF
.,TRBJ1-4,TRBD1,TRBV12-3/TRBV12-4,TGTGCCAGCGGGACAGAGCCTAATGAAAAACTGTTTTTT,CASGTEPNEKLFF
.,TRBJ1-1,.,TRBV2,TGTGCCAGCAGTCACCGGGAACATGAGCGGGCTTTCTTT,CASSHREHERAFF
.,TRBJ1-3,TRBD1,TRBV14,TGTGCCAGCAGCCGTGGACAGGGCTGGGGAAACACCATATATTTT,CASSRGQGWGNTIYF
few,TRBJ1-4,.,TRBV19,TGTGCCAGTAACAGTGATGCAACTAATGAAAAACTGTTTTTT,CASNSDATNEKLFF
few,TRBJ2-1,TRBD2,TRBV5-6,TGTGCCAGCAACAACTGGGGACTAGACAATGAGCAGTTCTTC,CASNNWGLDNEQFF
.,TRBJ2-2,.,TRBV2,TGTGCCAGCAGTGAACTGGGGGGACTCACCGGGGAGCTGTTTTTT,CASSELGGLTGELFF
once,TRBJ2-1,.,TRBV5-1,TGCGCCAGCAGCTTGGATGGCAGCTCCTACAATGAGCAGTTCTTC,CASSLDGSSYNEQFF
.,TRBJ1-2,TRBD1,TRBV6-5,TGTGCCAGCAGTTACGATGACAGGGTCTATGGCTACACCTTC,CASSYDDRVYGYTF
few,TRBJ2-3,TRBD2,TRBV13,TGTGCCAGCAGCCCCGGGAGGGTAGATACGCAGTATTTT,CASSPGRVDTQYF
.,TRBJ1-1,TRBD1,TRBV19,TGTGCCAGTAGTCCCGACAGGGGTTGGGACACTGAAGCTTTCTTT,CASSPDRGWDTEAFF
.,TRBJ1-2,TRBD1,TRBV6-5,TGTGCCAGCAGTCCATCGACACAGGGGTTATCAGGCTACACCTTC,CASSPSTQGLSGYTF
.,TRBJ1-4,TRBD1,TRBV19,TGTGCCAGCTGGGACAGGGGAGCGCCTAATGAAAAACTGTTTTTT,CASWDRGAPNEKLFF
.,TRBJ1-2,.,TRBV4-1,TGCGCCAGCAGCCAGGACACAAACTATGGCTACACCTTC,CASSQDTNYGYTF
few,TRBJ1-1,.,TRBV4-2,TGTGCCAGCAGCCAAGATCAGGGGCGGGGGGCTTTCTTT,CASSQDQGRGAFF
.,TRBJ2-5,.,TRBV5-1,TGCGCCAGCAGCTTGGGGCAGGGACTGATACAAGAGACCCAGTACTTC,CASSLGQGLIQETQYF
once,TRBJ1-1,.,TRBV9,TGTGCCAGCAGCCATGGGTGGGGCAGGGGGAACACTGAAGCTTTCTTT,CASSHGWGRGNTEAFF
.,TRBJ1-1,.,TRBV5-1,TGCGCCAGCAGCCGGGCGTGGGGGCCACAGAACACTGAAGCTTTCTTT,CASSRAWGPQNTEAFF
.,TRBJ2-2,.,TRBV10-3,TGTGCCATCAGTGAGGGTACAGTGAACACCGGGGAGCTGTTTTTT,CAISEGTVNTGELFF
.,TRBJ1-4,.,TRBV7-2,TGTGCCAGCAGCTTGGCGGGACGGTCCGAGAAACTGTTTTTT,CASSLAGRSEKLFF
.,TRBJ1-6,.,TRBV29-1,TGCAGCGTCCTCCGGGACACAAATTCACCCCTCCACTTT,CSVLRDTNSPLHF
.,TRBJ1-5,TRBD1,TRBV6-5,TGTGCCAGCAAAAGGACAGGGCGAAGAAGGCAGCCCCAGCATTTT,CASKRTGRRRQPQHF
.,TRBJ2-5,TRBD1,TRBV18,TGTGCCAGCTCACCTCGGACAGGGGAGAAGACCCAGTACTTC,CASSPRTGEKTQYF
.,TRBJ2-5,TRBD2,TRBV11-2,TGTGCCAGCAGCTTAGGCAGCGGGGGGGCCGGAGAGACCCAGTACTTC,CASSLGSGGAGETQYF
.,TRBJ2-1,TRBD2,TRBV14,TGTGCCAGCAGCCAATCCTATAAGCGGGGGGCCGAGATCTTC,CASSQSYKRGAEIF
.,TRBJ2-3,TRBD2,TRBV6-5,TGTGCCAGCACTCGGATAGCGGGTACAGATACGCAGTATTTT,CASTRIAGTDTQYF
.,TRBJ2-3,.,TRBV5-6,TGTGCCAGCAGCCCGACTGTGGGCACAGATACGCAGTATTTT,CASSPTVGTDTQYF
.,TRBJ1-1,.,TRBV5-4,TGTGCCAGCAGCTTGGTTTTTGGGGGGTTGAACACTGAAGCTTTCTTT,CASSLVFGGLNTEAFF
.,TRBJ1-5,.,TRBV6-1,TGTGCCAGCAGTGAGAGGGATATGCAGCCCCAGCATTTT,CASSERDMQPQHF
.,TRBJ1-4,TRBD1,TRBV5-1,TGCGCCAGCAGCCCTTCTTTTCAGGGGGAATTTAATGAAAAACTGTTTTTT,CASSPSFQGEFNEKLFF
.,TRBJ2-1,TRBD2,TRBV13,TGTGCCAGCAGCTTAGTAGCGGGGGACTACAATGAGCAGTTCTTC,CASSLVAGDYNEQFF
few,TRBJ2-1,TRBD2,TRBV6-4,TGTGCCAGCAGTCGACTAGCGGGAGTAGAGGAGCAGTTCTTC,CASSRLAGVEEQFF
.,TRBJ1-1,.,TRBV27,TGTGCCAGCAGTTTACGAGGGGGGAACACTGAAGCTTTCTTT,CASSLRGGNTEAFF
.,TRBJ2-3,.,TRBV5-1,TGCGCCAGCTTTTACGGAGGCTCCTGGGAAGATACGCAGTATTTT,CASFYGGSWEDTQYF
.,TRBJ2-3,TRBD1,TRBV12-5,TGTGCTAGTGGTGTGGGACAGCACACAGATACGCAGTATTTT,CASGVGQHTDTQYF
once,TRBJ2-2,TRBD1,TRBV7-7,TGTGCTAGCAGCCCCGGACAGGGGACCGGGGAGCTGTTTTTT,CASSPGQGTGELFF
.,TRBJ2-1,.,TRBV27,TGTGCCAGCAGTTTAGCGGGACTCCGATACAATGAGCAGTTCTTC,CASSLAGLRYNEQFF
once,TRBJ1-2,TRBD1,TRBV5-6,TGTGCCAGCAGTCGGACAGGGCGAGGCTACACCTTC,CASSRTGRGYTF